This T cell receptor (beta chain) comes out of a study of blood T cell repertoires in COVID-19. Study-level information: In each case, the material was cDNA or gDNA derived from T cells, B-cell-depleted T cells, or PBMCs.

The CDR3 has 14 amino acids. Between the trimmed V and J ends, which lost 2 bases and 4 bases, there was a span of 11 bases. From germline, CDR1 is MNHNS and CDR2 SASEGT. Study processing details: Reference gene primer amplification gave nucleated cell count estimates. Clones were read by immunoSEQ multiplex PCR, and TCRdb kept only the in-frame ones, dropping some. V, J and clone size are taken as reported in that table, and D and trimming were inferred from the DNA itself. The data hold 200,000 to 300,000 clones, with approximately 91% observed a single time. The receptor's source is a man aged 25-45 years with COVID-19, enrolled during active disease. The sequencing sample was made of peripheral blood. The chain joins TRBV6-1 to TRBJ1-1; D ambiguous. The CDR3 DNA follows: TGTGCCAGCAGTGAAACGGGGTTTACCACTGAAGCTTTCTTT. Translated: CASSETGFTTEAFF.